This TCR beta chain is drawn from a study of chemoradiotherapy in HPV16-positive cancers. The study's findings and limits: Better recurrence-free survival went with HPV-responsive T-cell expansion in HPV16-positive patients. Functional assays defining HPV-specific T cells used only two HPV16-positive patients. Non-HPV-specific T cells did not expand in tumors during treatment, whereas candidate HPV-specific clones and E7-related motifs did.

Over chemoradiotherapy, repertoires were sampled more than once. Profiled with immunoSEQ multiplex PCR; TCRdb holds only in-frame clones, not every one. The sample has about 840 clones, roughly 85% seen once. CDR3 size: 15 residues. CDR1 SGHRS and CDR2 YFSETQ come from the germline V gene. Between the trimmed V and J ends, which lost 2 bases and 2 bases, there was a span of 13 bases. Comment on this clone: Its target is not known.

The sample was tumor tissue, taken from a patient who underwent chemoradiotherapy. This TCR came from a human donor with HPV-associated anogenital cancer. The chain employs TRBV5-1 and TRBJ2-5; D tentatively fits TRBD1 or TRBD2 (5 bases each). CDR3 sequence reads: CASSLVQGPQETQYF. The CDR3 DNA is TGCGCCAGCAGCTTAGTTCAGGGACCTCAAGAGACCCAGTACTTC. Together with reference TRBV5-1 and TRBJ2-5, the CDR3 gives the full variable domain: KAGVTQTPRYLIKTRGQQVTLSCSPISGHRSVSWYQQTPGQGLQFLFEYFSETQRNKGNFPGRFSGRQFSNSRSEMNVSTLELGDSALYLCASSLVQGPQETQYFGPGTRLLVL.